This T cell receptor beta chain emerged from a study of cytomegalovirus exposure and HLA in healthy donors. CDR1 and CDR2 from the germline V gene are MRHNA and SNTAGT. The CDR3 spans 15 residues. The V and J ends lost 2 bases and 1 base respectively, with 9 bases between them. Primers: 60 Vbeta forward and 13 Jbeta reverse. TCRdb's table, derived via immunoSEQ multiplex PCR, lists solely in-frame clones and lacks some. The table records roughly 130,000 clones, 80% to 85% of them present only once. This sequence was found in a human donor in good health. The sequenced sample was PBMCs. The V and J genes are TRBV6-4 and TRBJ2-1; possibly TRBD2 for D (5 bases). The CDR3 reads CASSDGEGSYNEQFF. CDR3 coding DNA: TGTGCCAGCAGTGACGGAGAGGGTTCCTACAATGAGCAGTTCTTC.